This section outlines one T cell receptor beta chain sequence together with its context. Its antigen has not been determined. Base qualities are not at hand, and no much larger clone is one base apart. Relative to germline, V is missing 5 bases and J is missing 2 bases, with 9 bases of the junction outside any gene match. Its CDR3 holds 16 amino acids, cysteine through phenylalanine. The only DNA kept is the CDR3, 48 bases in frame from the first base. CDR1 and CDR2 are read off the germline V gene as SGHTA and FQGNSA. The record originates from a study of blood T cell repertoires in COVID-19 (dated by TCRdb to about 2020). Notes on the research overall: Samples from collaborators originated in the United States, Italy and Spain and spanned both the acute and convalescent phases of COVID-19. The samples were drawn from two sources: the first 160 participants of the ongoing ImmuneRACE study, and over 1,000 subjects contributed by 6 global collaborators. The repertoires were made available in a free public database intended to serve as a resource for research on the immune response to SARS-CoV-2. The sample metadata nearly always contained a de-identified subject ID, COVID-19 status, age in years and sex. Where HLA class I and class II types were available, the types were taken from metadata supplied by the sample provider, not from assay-based typing. The prospective study material was composed of cDNA or gDNA derived from T cells, B-cell-depleted T cells, or PBMCs. Subjects who had been exposed to COVID-19, were actively infected with it, or had recovered from it provided the deeply sampled blood TCRbeta repertoires that made up the dataset.

The collaborating institutions used their own protocols to collect whole blood in K2EDTA tubes. For TCRbeta analysis, collaborators shipped samples in one of three forms: frozen whole blood, isolated PBMCs, or DNA extracted from either of those sample types. Findings and caveats that apply to the study as a whole: Clinical and demographic metadata were provided uncurated, with the amount varying by source and participant.

TCRbeta CDR3 regions were amplified from genomic DNA using the immunoSEQ Assay, a bias-controlled multiplex PCR. In the paper's pipeline: The number of nucleated cells in each sample was estimated from the amplification of reference gene primers within the assay. To quantify the absolute abundance of each unique TCRbeta CDR3 rearrangement, sequence reads were collapsed and filtered. For each sample, productive Simpson clonality was calculated as the square root of Simpson's diversity index over productive rearrangements. What TCRdb holds here is the immuneACCESS table cut down to in-frame rearrangements. Part of the clones is not present; checked against another copy, under half of the missing clones reflect an unresolved V gene, and the others are unexplained. V and J calls and clone size follow that table, whereas D and trimming were derived from the DNA. Present in this sample are 250,000 or so clones, under 90% of which were seen just once. The ten largest make up around 4% of the sample.

The TCR was taken from a man aged 55 to 70 with acute or convalescent COVID-19. The sample comprised peripheral blood. Recombination joined TRBV7-2 with TRBJ2-7; TRBD1 aligns with 10 central bases. The CDR3 region reads CASSRLGDRGTYEQYF. The nucleotide sequence is TGTGCCAGCAGCCGTCTGGGGGACAGGGGTACCTACGAGCAGTACTTC.